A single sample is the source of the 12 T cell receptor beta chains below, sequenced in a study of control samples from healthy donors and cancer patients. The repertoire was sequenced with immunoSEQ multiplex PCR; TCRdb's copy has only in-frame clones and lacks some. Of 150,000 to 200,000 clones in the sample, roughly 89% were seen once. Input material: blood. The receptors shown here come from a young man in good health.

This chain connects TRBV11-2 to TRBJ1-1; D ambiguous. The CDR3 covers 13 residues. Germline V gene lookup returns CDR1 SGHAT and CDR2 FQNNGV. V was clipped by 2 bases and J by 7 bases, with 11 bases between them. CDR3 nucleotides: TGTGCCAGCAGCTTAATGTTCCCGGTTGAAGCTTTCTTT. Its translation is CASSLMFPVEAFF.

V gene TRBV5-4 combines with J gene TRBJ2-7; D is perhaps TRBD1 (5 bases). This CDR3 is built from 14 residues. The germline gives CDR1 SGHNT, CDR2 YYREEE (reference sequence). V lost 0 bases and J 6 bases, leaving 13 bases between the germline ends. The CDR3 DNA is TGTGCCAGCAGCTTGGCACAGGCTAAGGGCGAGCAGTACTTC. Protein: CASSLAQAKGEQYF.

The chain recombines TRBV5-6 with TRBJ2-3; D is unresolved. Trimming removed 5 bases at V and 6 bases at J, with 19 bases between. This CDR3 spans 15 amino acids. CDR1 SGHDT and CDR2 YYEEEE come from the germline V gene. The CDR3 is CASSLGPGRVDTQYF. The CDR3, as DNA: TGTGCCAGCAGTTTAGGACCGGGCCGCGTGGATACGCAGTATTTT. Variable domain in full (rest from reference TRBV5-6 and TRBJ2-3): DAGVTQSPTHLIKTRGQQVTLRCSPKSGHDTVSWYQQALGQGPQFIFQYYEEEERQRGNFPDRFSGHQFPNYSSELNVNALLLGDSALYLCASSLGPGRVDTQYFGPGTRLTVL.

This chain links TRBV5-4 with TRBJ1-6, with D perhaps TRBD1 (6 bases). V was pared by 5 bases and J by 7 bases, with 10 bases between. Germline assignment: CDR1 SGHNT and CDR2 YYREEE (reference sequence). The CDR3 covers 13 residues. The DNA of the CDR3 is TGTGCCAGCAGAACAGGGCTAAATTCACCCCTCCACTTT. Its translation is CASRTGLNSPLHF. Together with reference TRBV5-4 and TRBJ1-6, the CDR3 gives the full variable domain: ETGVTQSPTHLIKTRGQQVTLRCSSQSGHNTVSWYQQALGQGPQFIFQYYREEENGRGNFPPRFSGLQFPNYSSELNVNALELDDSALYLCASRTGLNSPLHFGNGTRLTVT.

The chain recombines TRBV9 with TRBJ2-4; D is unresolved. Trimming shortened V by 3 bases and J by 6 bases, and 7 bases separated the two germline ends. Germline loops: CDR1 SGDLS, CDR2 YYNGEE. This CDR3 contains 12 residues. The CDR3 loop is CASSDQRNIQYF. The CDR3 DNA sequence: TGTGCCAGCAGCGACCAGAGAAACATTCAGTACTTC. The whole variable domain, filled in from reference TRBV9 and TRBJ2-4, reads DSGVTQTPKHLITATGQRVTLRCSPRSGDLSVYWYQQSLDQGLQFLIQYYNGEERAKGNILERFSAQQFPDLHSELNLSSLELGDSALYFCASSDQRNIQYFGAGTRLSVL.

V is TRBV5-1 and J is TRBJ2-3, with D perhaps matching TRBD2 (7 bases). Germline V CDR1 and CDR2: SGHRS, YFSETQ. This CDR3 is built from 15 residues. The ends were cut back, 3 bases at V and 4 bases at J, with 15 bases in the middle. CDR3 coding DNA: TGCGCCAGCAGCTCGGGGCCGGGGGGCGCAGATACGCAGTATTTT. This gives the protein CASSSGPGGADTQYF.

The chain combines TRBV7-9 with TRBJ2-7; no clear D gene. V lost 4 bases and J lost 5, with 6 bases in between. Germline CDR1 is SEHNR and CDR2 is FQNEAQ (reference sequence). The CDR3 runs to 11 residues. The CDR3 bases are TGTGCCAGCAGCTCCTACGACGAGCAGTACTTC. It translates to CASSSYDEQYF. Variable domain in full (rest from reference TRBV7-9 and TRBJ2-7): DTGVSQNPRHKITKRGQNVTFRCDPISEHNRLYWYRQTLGQGPEFLTYFQNEAQLEKSRLLSDRFSAERPKGSFSTLEIQRTEQGDSAMYLCASSSYDEQYFGPGTRLTVT.

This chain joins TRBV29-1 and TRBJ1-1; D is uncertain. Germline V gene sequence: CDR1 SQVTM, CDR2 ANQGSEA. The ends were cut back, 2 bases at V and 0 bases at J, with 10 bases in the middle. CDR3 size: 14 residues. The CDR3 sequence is CSVERETVNTEAFF. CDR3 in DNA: TGCAGCGTTGAAAGGGAAACTGTGAACACTGAAGCTTTCTTT.

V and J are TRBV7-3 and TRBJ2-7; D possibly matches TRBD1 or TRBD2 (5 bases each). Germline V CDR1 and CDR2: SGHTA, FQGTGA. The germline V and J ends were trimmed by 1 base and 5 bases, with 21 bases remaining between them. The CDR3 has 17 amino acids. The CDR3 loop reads CASSLKGSTLGTDEQYF. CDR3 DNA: TGTGCCAGCAGCTTAAAGGGGAGTACTCTGGGTACCGACGAGCAGTACTTC.

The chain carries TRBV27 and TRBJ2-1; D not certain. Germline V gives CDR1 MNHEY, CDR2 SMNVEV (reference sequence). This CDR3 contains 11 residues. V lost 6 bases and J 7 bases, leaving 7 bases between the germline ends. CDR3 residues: CASSQTNEQFF. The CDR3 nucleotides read TGTGCCAGCAGCCAAACAAATGAGCAGTTCTTC.

The chain's CDR3 is CASKGQLEAFF. CDR3 nucleotide sequence: TGTGCCAGCAAAGGACAGCTTGAAGCTTTCTTT. This chain connects TRBV2 to TRBJ1-1, with D possibly being TRBD1 (6 bases). Deletions cut 7 bases from V and 7 bases from J, with 10 bases between. Germline-derived CDR1 and CDR2 are SNHLY and FYNNEI. The CDR3 length is 11 residues.

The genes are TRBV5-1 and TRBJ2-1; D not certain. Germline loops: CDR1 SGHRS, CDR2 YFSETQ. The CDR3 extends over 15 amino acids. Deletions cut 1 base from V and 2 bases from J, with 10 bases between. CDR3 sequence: CASSLKGIPYNEQFF. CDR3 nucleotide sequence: TGCGCCAGCAGCTTGAAAGGGATCCCCTACAATGAGCAGTTCTTC.